Listed below are T cell receptor beta chains from one sample, sequenced in a study of T cells in localized non-small cell lung cancer. Repertoires were generated with immunoSEQ multiplex PCR, while TCRdb's copy carries only in-frame clones and drops some. The table lists some 41,000 clones, around nine tenths of them singletons. The starting material was PBMCs, obtained before any cancer treatment. The receptors originated from a woman aged 35 to 69 with stage II lung adenocarcinoma. The CDR3 runs from the conserved cysteine through the conserved F or W. Fields, in order: V gene, clone size, D gene, J gene, CDR3 DNA, CDR3 protein. The D gene is left open where the match is weak. Expanded clones are given a class, and other clones once, few, many or no size at all.

v_call: TRBV5-1; clone_size: .; d_call: .; j_call: TRBJ1-2; cdr3_nt: TGCGCCAGCAGCTTGGGGGACATTATAGCGGGGTCTGGCTACACCTTC; cdr3_aa: CASSLGDIIAGSGYTF
v_call: TRBV5-8; clone_size: .; d_call: .; j_call: TRBJ1-5; cdr3_nt: TGTGCCAGCAGCTTGGATCAGCCCCAGCATTTT; cdr3_aa: CASSLDQPQHF
v_call: TRBV7-8; clone_size: few; d_call: TRBD1; j_call: TRBJ2-7; cdr3_nt: TGTGCCAGCAGCCCACAGGGGTCCCTCCACGAGCAGTACTTC; cdr3_aa: CASSPQGSLHEQYF
v_call: TRBV5-1; clone_size: once; d_call: .; j_call: TRBJ1-3; cdr3_nt: TGCGCCAGCAGCTTCAGGATAAGCTCTGGAAACACCATATATTTT; cdr3_aa: CASSFRISSGNTIYF
v_call: TRBV6-1; clone_size: .; d_call: .; j_call: TRBJ1-5; cdr3_nt: TGTGCCAGCAGCGAAGGGACACTTTCGGCTCAGCCCCAGCATTTT; cdr3_aa: CASSEGTLSAQPQHF
v_call: TRBV6-6; clone_size: .; d_call: .; j_call: TRBJ1-1; cdr3_nt: TGTGCCAGCAGTTCCGGGGAGGACCTTGAAGCTTTCTTT; cdr3_aa: CASSSGEDLEAFF
v_call: TRBV29-1; clone_size: .; d_call: .; j_call: TRBJ1-1; cdr3_nt: TGCAGCGTAGGGCGGGGGCCTGAAGCTTTCTTT; cdr3_aa: CSVGRGPEAFF
v_call: TRBV11-3; clone_size: .; d_call: .; j_call: TRBJ2-7; cdr3_nt: TGTGCCAGCAGCTTTGGAGGGGAGCAGTACTTC; cdr3_aa: CASSFGGEQYF
v_call: TRBV5-1; clone_size: .; d_call: .; j_call: TRBJ2-7; cdr3_nt: TGCGCCAGCAGCTCTAGGTACGAGCAGTACTTC; cdr3_aa: CASSSRYEQYF
v_call: TRBV28; clone_size: .; d_call: TRBD2; j_call: TRBJ2-1; cdr3_nt: TGTGCCAGCAGACTAGCGGGAGACTCGTACAATGAGCAGTTCTTC; cdr3_aa: CASRLAGDSYNEQFF
v_call: TRBV19; clone_size: .; d_call: .; j_call: TRBJ2-3; cdr3_nt: TGTGCCAGTAGTATAGTGTGGTCGGGAGCAAATACGCAGTATTTT; cdr3_aa: CASSIVWSGANTQYF
v_call: TRBV6-1; clone_size: .; d_call: .; j_call: TRBJ2-5; cdr3_nt: TGTGCCAGCAGTGTCCTTCCGGTTAAACAAGAGACCCAGTACTTC; cdr3_aa: CASSVLPVKQETQYF
v_call: TRBV25-1; clone_size: .; d_call: .; j_call: TRBJ1-2; cdr3_nt: TGTGCCAGCAGTGAAGGAGGCTATGGCTACACCTTC; cdr3_aa: CASSEGGYGYTF
v_call: TRBV6-1; clone_size: .; d_call: .; j_call: TRBJ2-5; cdr3_nt: TGTGCCAGCACACTGCGGCGGGGCCAAGAGACCCAGTACTTC; cdr3_aa: CASTLRRGQETQYF
v_call: TRBV9; clone_size: .; d_call: TRBD2; j_call: TRBJ2-5; cdr3_nt: TGTGCCAGCAGCGTAGGCGATAGCGGGGGGGCTGATGAGACCCAGTACTTC; cdr3_aa: CASSVGDSGGADETQYF
v_call: TRBV5-1; clone_size: .; d_call: .; j_call: TRBJ2-5; cdr3_nt: TGCGCCAGCAGTTCGAGTGGAGCACGGGAGACCCAGTACTTC; cdr3_aa: CASSSSGARETQYF
v_call: TRBV18; clone_size: .; d_call: .; j_call: TRBJ2-7; cdr3_nt: TGTGCCAGCTCACACTCCGGGACAAGTAACTCCTACGAGCAGTACTTC; cdr3_aa: CASSHSGTSNSYEQYF
v_call: TRBV19; clone_size: .; d_call: TRBD1; j_call: TRBJ1-1; cdr3_nt: TGTGCCAGTAGAACTACAGGGGACACTGAAGCTTTCTTT; cdr3_aa: CASRTTGDTEAFF
v_call: TRBV6-1; clone_size: .; d_call: TRBD1; j_call: TRBJ2-2; cdr3_nt: TGTGCCAGCAGTGAAGTGAGACAGGGCGAAGGGGAGCTGTTTTTT; cdr3_aa: CASSEVRQGEGELFF
v_call: TRBV12-5; clone_size: once; d_call: .; j_call: TRBJ2-6; cdr3_nt: TGTGCTAGTGGTGCGCGGGCAGGACAAAGTCGGGCCAACGTCCTGACTTTC; cdr3_aa: CASGARAGQSRANVLTF
v_call: TRBV19; clone_size: .; d_call: TRBD1; j_call: TRBJ1-6; cdr3_nt: TGTGCCAGTAGTATAGATAACAGGGGTAATTCACCCCTCCACTTT; cdr3_aa: CASSIDNRGNSPLHF
v_call: TRBV6-6; clone_size: .; d_call: TRBD1; j_call: TRBJ2-1; cdr3_nt: TGTGCCAGCAGTTACAAGTCAGGGGGACAGGACGGGCAGTTCTTC; cdr3_aa: CASSYKSGGQDGQFF
v_call: TRBV29-1; clone_size: .; d_call: TRBD2; j_call: TRBJ2-1; cdr3_nt: TGCAGCGCCGTACCTGGGACTAGTATTAATGAGCAGTTCTTC; cdr3_aa: CSAVPGTSINEQFF
v_call: TRBV9; clone_size: .; d_call: TRBD2; j_call: TRBJ2-1; cdr3_nt: TGTGCCAGCAGCGCCCCTAGGGGACTAGCGGGGAGTCCGACGAGCTCCTACAATGAGCAGTTCTTC; cdr3_aa: CASSAPRGLAGSPTSSYNEQFF
v_call: TRBV19; clone_size: .; d_call: .; j_call: TRBJ1-1; cdr3_nt: TGTGCCAGTAGTATAGAGAGGGCGGCTGAAGCTTTCTTT; cdr3_aa: CASSIERAAEAFF
v_call: TRBV6-5; clone_size: .; d_call: TRBD2; j_call: TRBJ2-5; cdr3_nt: TGTGCCAGCAGTCCTGCATCGGGGGGGCAAGAGACCCAGTACTTC; cdr3_aa: CASSPASGGQETQYF
v_call: TRBV5-1; clone_size: .; d_call: .; j_call: TRBJ1-3; cdr3_nt: TGCGCCAGCAGCTTCGGGGACACCATATATTTT; cdr3_aa: CASSFGDTIYF
v_call: TRBV15; clone_size: .; d_call: .; j_call: TRBJ2-5; cdr3_nt: TGTGCCACCAGCAGAGGGTCAAGGGGGTACCAAGAGACCCAGTACTTC; cdr3_aa: CATSRGSRGYQETQYF
v_call: TRBV7-2; clone_size: few; d_call: TRBD2; j_call: TRBJ2-3; cdr3_nt: TGTGCCAGCAGCCCTAGGGAGCGGGGTACCGATACGCAGTATTTT; cdr3_aa: CASSPRERGTDTQYF
v_call: TRBV5-4; clone_size: .; d_call: .; j_call: TRBJ2-1; cdr3_nt: TGTGCCAGCAGCTTGGGGGCGGGATCCTACCTCAATGAGCAGTTCTTC; cdr3_aa: CASSLGAGSYLNEQFF
v_call: TRBV6-1; clone_size: .; d_call: TRBD1; j_call: TRBJ2-7; cdr3_nt: TGTGCCAGCCACGACAGGGGCTCTACCTACGAGCAGTACTTC; cdr3_aa: CASHDRGSTYEQYF
v_call: TRBV19; clone_size: .; d_call: .; j_call: TRBJ1-4; cdr3_nt: TGTGCCAGTAGTATAAACAGAGGCACAACTAATGAAAAACTGTTTTTT; cdr3_aa: CASSINRGTTNEKLFF